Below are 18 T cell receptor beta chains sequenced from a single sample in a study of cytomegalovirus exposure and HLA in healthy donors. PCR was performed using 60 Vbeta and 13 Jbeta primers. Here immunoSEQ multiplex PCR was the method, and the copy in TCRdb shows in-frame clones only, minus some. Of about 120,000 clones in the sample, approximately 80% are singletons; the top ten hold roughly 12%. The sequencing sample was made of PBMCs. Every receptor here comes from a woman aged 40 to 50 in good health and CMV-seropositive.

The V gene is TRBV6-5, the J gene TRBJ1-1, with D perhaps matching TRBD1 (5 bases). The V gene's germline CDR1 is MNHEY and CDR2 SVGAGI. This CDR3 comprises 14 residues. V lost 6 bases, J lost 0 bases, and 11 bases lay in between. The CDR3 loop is CASSLRELNTEAFF. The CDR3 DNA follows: TGTGCCAGCAGCCTCAGGGAATTGAACACTGAAGCTTTCTTT.

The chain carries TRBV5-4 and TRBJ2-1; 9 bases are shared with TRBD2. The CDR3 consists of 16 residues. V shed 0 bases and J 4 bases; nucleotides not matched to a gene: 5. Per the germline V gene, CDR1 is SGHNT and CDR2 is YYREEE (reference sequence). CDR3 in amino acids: CASSLGLSGGYNEQFF. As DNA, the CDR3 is TGTGCCAGCAGCTTGGGACTCAGCGGGGGGTACAATGAGCAGTTCTTC.

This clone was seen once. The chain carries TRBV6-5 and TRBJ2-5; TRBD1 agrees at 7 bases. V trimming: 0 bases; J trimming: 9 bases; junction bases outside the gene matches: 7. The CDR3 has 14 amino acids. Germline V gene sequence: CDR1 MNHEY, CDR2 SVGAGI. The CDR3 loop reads CASSYSPGGSAQYF. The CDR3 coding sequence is TGTGCCAGCAGTTACTCGCCAGGGGGAAGTGCCCAGTACTTC.

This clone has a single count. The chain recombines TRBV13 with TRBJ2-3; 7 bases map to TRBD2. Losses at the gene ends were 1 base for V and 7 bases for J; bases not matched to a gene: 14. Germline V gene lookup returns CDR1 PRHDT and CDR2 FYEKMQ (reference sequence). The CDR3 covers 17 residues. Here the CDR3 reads CASSLVGWGGTSYTQYF. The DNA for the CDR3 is TGTGCCAGCAGCTTAGTAGGGTGGGGGGGTACCTCTTATACGCAGTATTTT.

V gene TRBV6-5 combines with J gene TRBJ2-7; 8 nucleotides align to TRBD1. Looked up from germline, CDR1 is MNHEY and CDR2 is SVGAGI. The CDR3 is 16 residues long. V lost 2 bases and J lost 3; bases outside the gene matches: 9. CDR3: CASSYDPRGQGYEQYF. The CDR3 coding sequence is TGTGCCAGCAGTTACGACCCCAGGGGGCAGGGCTACGAGCAGTACTTC.

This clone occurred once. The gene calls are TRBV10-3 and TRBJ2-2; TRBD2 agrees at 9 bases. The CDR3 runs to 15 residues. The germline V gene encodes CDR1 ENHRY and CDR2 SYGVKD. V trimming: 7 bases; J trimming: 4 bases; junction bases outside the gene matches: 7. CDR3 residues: CAITSSGAGTGELFF. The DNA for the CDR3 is TGTGCCATCACCTCTAGCGGGGCAGGCACCGGGGAGCTGTTTTTT.

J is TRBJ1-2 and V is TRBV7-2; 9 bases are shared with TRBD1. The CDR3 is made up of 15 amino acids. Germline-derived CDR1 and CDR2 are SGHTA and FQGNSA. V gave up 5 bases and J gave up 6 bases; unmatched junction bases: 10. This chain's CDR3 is CASSPPGTGLDGYTF. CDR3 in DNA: TGTGCCAGCAGCCCCCCCGGGACAGGGTTGGATGGCTACACCTTC.

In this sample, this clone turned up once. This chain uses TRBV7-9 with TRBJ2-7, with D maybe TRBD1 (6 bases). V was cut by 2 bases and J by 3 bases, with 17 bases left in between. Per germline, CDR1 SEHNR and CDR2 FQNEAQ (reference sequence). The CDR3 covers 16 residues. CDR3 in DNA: TGTGCCAGCAGCTTACGCACAGTGGGCAGGGGCTACGAGCAGTACTTC. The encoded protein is CASSLRTVGRGYEQYF. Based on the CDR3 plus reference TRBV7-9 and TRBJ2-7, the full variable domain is DTGVSQNPRHKITKRGQNVTFRCDPISEHNRLYWYRQTLGQGPEFLTYFQNEAQLEKSRLLSDRFSAERPKGSFSTLEIQRTEQGDSAMYLCASSLRTVGRGYEQYFGPGTRLTVT.

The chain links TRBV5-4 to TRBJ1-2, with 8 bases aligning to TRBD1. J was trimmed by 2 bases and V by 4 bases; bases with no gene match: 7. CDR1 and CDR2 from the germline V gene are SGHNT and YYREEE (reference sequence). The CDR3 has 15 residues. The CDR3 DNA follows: TGTGCCAGCAGCGCGGACAGGGCAGCAAACTATGGCTACACCTTC. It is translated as CASSADRAANYGYTF.

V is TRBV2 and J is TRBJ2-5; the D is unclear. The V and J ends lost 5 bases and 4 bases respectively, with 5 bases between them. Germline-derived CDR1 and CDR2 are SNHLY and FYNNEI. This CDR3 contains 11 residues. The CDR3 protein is CASSPLETQYF. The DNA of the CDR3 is TGTGCCAGCAGTCCCCTAGAGACCCAGTACTTC.

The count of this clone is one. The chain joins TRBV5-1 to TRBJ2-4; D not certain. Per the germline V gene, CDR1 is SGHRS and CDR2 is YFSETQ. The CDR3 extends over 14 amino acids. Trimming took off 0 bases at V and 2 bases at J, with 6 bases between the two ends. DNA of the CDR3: TGCGCCAGCAGCTTGGGCGTTACCAAAAACATTCAGTACTTC. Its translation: CASSLGVTKNIQYF.

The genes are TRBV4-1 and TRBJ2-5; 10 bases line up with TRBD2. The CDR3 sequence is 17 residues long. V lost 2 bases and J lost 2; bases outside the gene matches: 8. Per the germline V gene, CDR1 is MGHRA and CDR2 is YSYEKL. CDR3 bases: TGCGCCAGCAGCCAAAACTTAGCGGGGGGCGGACAAGAGACCCAGTACTTC. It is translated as CASSQNLAGGGQETQYF.

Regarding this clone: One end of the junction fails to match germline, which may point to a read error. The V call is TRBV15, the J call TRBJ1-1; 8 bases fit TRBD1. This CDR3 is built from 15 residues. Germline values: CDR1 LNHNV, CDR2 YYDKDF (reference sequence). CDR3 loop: CATGRGRGLSTEAFF. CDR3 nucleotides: TGTGCCACCGGCAGAGGCAGGGGGCTTAGCACTGAAGCTTTCTTT.

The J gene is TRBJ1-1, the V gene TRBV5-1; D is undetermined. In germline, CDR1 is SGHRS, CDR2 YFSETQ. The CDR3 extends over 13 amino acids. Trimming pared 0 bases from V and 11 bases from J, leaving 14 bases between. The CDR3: CASSLVEASRAFF. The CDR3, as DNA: TGCGCCAGCAGCTTGGTGGAGGCCTCTAGGGCTTTCTTT.

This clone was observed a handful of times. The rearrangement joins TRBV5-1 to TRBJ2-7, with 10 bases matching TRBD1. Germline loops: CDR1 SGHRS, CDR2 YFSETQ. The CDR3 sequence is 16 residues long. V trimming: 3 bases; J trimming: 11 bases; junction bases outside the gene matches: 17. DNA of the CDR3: TGCGCCAGCAGCTCGGAACCCGGGACAGGGGCCTCTTCCAAGTACTTC. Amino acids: CASSSEPGTGASSKYF.

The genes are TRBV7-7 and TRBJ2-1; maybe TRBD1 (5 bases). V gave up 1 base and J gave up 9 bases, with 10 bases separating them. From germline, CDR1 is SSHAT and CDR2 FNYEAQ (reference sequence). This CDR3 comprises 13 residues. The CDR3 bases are TGTGCCAGCAGCTTAGTGGTTGACAGTGAGCAGTTCTTC. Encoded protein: CASSLVVDSEQFF. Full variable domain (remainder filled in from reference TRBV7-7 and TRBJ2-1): GAGVSQSPRYKVTKRGQDVTLRCDPISSHATLYWYQQALGQGPEFLTYFNYEAQPDKSGLPSDRFSAERPEGSISTLTIQRTEQRDSAMYRCASSLVVDSEQFFGPGTRLTVL.

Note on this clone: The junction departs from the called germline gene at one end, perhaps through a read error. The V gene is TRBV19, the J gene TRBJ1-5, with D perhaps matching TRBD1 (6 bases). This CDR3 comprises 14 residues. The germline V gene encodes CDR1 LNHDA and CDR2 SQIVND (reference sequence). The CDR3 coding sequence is TGTGCCAGTAGCGCGGACAGTTACAATCAGTCCCAGCATTTT. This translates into CASSADSYNQSQHF.

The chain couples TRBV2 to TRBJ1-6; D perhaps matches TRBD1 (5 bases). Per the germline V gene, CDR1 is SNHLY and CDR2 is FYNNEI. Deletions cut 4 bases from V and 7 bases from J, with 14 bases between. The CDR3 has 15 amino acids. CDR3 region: CASSAGTDRNSPLHF. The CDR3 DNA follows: TGTGCCAGCAGTGCTGGGACTGACAGAAATTCACCCCTCCACTTT.